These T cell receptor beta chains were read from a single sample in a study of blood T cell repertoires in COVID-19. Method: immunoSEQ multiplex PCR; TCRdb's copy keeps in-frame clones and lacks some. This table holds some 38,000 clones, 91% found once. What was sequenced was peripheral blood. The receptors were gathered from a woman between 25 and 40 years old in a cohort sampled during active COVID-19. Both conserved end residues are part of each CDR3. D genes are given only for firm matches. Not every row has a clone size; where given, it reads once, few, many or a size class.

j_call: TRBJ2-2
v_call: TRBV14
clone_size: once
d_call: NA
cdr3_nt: TGTGCCAGCAGCCAGCAGTACACCGGGGAGCTGTTTTTT
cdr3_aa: CASSQQYTGELFF

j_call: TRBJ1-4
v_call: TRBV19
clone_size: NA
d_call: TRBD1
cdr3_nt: TGTGCCAGTCACACGACAGGGGGGGTTGAAAAACTGTTTTTT
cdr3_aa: CASHTTGGVEKLFF

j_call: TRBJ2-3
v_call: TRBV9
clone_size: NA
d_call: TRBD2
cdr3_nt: TGTGCCAGCAGCCCGAAGGCATGGCGGGGGGGAGGGGATACGCAGTATTTT
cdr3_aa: CASSPKAWRGGGDTQYF

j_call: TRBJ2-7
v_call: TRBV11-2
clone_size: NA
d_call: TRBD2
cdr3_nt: TGTGCCAGCAGCTTAAGCGGGAGGGCCTCGGGCGAGCAGTACTTC
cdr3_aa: CASSLSGRASGEQYF

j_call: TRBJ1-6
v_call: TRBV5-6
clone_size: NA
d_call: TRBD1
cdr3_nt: TGTGCCAGCAGCTTGCTTCGATTGGGGACAGACATTAATTCACCCCTCCACTTT
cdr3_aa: CASSLLRLGTDINSPLHF

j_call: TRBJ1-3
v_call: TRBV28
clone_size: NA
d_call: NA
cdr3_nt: TGTGCCAGCGGCAAGATCGGAAACACCATATATTTT
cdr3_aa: CASGKIGNTIYF

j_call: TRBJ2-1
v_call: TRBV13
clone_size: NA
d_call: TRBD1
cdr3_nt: TGTGCCAGCAGCTTAAGGGGGACAGGGAGGCTCAATGAGCAGTTCTTC
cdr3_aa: CASSLRGTGRLNEQFF

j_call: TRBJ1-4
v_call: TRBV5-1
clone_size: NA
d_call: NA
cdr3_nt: TGCGCCAGCAGCTGGCAGGGGATGGAGGAAAAACTGTTTTTT
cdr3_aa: CASSWQGMEEKLFF

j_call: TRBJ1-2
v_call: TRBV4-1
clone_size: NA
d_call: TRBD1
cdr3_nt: TGCGCCAGCAGCCAAGCCGGGACAGCAGCCCCGGGCTACACCTTC
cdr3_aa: CASSQAGTAAPGYTF

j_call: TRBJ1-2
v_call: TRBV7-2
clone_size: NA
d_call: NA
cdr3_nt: TGTGCCAGCAGCTCTGGCCGCAGGGGAGTAGACTACACCTTC
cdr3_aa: CASSSGRRGVDYTF

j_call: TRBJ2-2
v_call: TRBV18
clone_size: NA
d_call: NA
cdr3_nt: TGTGCCAGCTCACGAAGCTCCCAGGGGCGCACCGGGGAGCTGTTTTTT
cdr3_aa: CASSRSSQGRTGELFF

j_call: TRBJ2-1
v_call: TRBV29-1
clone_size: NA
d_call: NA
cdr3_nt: TGCAGCGTTGGACATTTAGGGGGCAATGAGCAGTTCTTC
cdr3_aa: CSVGHLGGNEQFF

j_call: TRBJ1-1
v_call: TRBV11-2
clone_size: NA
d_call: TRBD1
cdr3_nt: TGTGCCAGCAGCCCCCGACAGGGAAGGAACACTGAAGCTTTCTTT
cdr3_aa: CASSPRQGRNTEAFF

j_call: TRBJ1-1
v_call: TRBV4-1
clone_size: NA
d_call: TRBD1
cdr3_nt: TGCGCCAGCAGCCAAGATAGTCGGACAGGGAGGACTGAAGCTTTCTTT
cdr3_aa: CASSQDSRTGRTEAFF

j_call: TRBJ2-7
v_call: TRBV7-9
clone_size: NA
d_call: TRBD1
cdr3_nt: TGTGCCAGCAGCTCAGCCCCGACAGGGAGTAGGTACGAGCAGTACTTC
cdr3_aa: CASSSAPTGSRYEQYF

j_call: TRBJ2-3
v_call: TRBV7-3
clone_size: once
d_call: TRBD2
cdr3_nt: TGTGCCAGCAGCCCTAGCGGGAGCACAGATACGCAGTATTTT
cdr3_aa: CASSPSGSTDTQYF

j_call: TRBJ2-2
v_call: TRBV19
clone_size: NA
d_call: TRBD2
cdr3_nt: TGTGCCAGTAGAATGGGTAGCGGGAGGGCCGGGGAGCTGTTTTTT
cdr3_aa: CASRMGSGRAGELFF

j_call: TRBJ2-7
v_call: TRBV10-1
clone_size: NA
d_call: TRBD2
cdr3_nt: TGCGCCAGCTCGGGCGGGAGGCCCCCCTACGAGCAGTACTTC
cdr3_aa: CASSGGRPPYEQYF

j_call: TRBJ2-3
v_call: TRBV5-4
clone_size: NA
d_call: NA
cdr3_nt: TGTGCCAGCAGCGGGCCGGTTCTGGATACGCAGTATTTT
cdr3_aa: CASSGPVLDTQYF

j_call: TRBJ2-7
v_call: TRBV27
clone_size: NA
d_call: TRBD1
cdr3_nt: TGTGCCAGCAGATCCTCGGGGACAGGGTCCTACGAGCAGTACTTC
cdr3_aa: CASRSSGTGSYEQYF

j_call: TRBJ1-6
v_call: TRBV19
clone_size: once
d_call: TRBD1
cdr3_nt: TGTGCCAGTAGTGCGGACAGGAGTTCACCCCTCCACTTT
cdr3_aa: CASSADRSSPLHF

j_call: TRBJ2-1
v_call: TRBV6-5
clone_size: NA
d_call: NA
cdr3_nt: TGTGCCAGCAGAAAAAGGGGGAACAATGAGCAGTTCTTC
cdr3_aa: CASRKRGNNEQFF

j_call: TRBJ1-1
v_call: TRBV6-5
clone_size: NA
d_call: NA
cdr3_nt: TGTGCCAGCACCAGGGTGGGGGCGGGTGAAGCTTTCTTT
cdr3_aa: CASTRVGAGEAFF